One TCR beta chain is described in this entry. Its target is unknown. Donors had nominal health at sampling but likely had unrecorded immune exposures. These data belong to a study of cytomegalovirus exposure and HLA in healthy donors. Study-wide results and limits: As a later analysis showed, several of the most significant clusters appeared to be linked to common viral pathogens.

The PCR had 60 Vbeta and 13 Jbeta primers. Profiling relied on immunoSEQ multiplex PCR, and the TCRdb table lists in-frame clones only, not all of them. This table holds about 160,000 clones, roughly 80% found once. V was shortened by 3 bases and J by 9 bases, with 13 bases between the two germline ends. CDR1 is SGHRS, CDR2 YFSETQ, per germline. The CDR3 is 13 amino acids. V is TRBV5-1 and J is TRBJ2-1; D is ambiguous. The material sequenced was PBMCs. The receptor was derived from a male donor in good health and CMV-seropositive. Here the CDR3 reads CASSYDLDGEQFF. The CDR3 nucleotides read TGCGCCAGCAGCTACGACTTAGACGGTGAGCAGTTCTTC.